The rows below give T cell receptor beta chains drawn from one sample of a study of blood T cells in healthy people across ages. MiXCR was run by TCRdb on the 5' RACE reads, yielding one entry per CDR3 protein. In the table there are over 950,000 distinct CDR3 sequences, roughly 51% of which are singletons. Material for sequencing was blood. The receptors were sampled from an older woman in good health. The CDR3 runs from the conserved cysteine through the conserved F or W. Fields, in order: V gene, J gene, CDR3 length, clone size, D gene, CDR3 protein, CDR3 DNA. A D gene is named only where the DNA matches it firmly. A row's size may be missing; if present it is once, few, many or a size class.

>TRBV7-9|TRBJ2-1|16|few|TRBD2
CASSSKTGTRGNEQFF
TGTGCCAGCAGTTCTAAGACCGGGACTAGGGGGAATGAGCAGTTCTTC
>TRBV7-6|TRBJ2-1|13|-|-
CASSLPGTPRQFF
TGTGCCAGCAGCTTACCGGGGACACCCCGACAGTTCTTC
>TRBV18|TRBJ2-3|16|-|-
CASSPDVLRALDTQYF
TGTGCCAGCTCACCCGATGTACTAAGAGCTTTAGATACGCAGTATTTT
>TRBV12-3/TRBV12-4|TRBJ1-6|15|-|TRBD1
CASSLGRGFGSPLHF
TGTGCCAGCAGTTTGGGCAGGGGGTTTGGGTCACCCCTCCACTTT
>TRBV5-1|TRBJ2-5|15|-|TRBD1
CASSLATGGRETQYF
TGCGCCAGCAGCTTGGCGACAGGGGGACGAGAGACCCAGTACTTC
>TRBV28|TRBJ1-2|16|-|-
CASSFWESDSSWGYTF
TGTGCCAGCAGTTTTTGGGAGTCCGACAGTAGTTGGGGCTACACCTTC
>TRBV9|TRBJ2-3|19|-|TRBD2
CASSVGIWREGRYTDTQYF
TGTGCCAGCAGCGTAGGAATTTGGCGGGAGGGCCGCTACACAGATACGCAGTATTTT
>TRBV4-3|TRBJ2-5|15|-|-
CASSQEAGGLDEQYF
TGCGCCAGCAGCCAAGAAGCCGGAGGGCTCGATGAGCAGTACTTC
>TRBV24-1|TRBJ2-7|15|-|-
CATSVTRPSYNEQYF
TGTGCCACCAGTGTCACGCGACCGTCCTACAATGAGCAGTACTTC
>TRBV3-1|TRBJ2-1|15|-|TRBD2
CASSPWEGSYNEQFF
TGTGCCAGCAGCCCCTGGGAGGGCTCCTACAATGAGCAGTTCTTC
>TRBV12-1|TRBJ1-4|14|once|-
CASSCTVGDGKLFF
TGTGCCAGCAGCTGCACGGTGGGGGATGGAAAACTGTTTTTT
>TRBV29-1|TRBJ2-1|13|few|TRBD1
CSVESGGHNEQFF
TGCAGCGTTGAGTCAGGGGGCCACAATGAGCAGTTCTTC
>TRBV18|TRBJ2-7|15|-|-
CASSPRSLSSYEQYF
TGTGCCAGCTCACCTCGGAGTCTATCCTCCTACGAGCAGTACTTC
>TRBV20-1|TRBJ2-3|11|-|-
CSAIGTDTQYF
TGCAGTGCTATCGGCACAGATACGCAGTATTTT
>TRBV4-2|TRBJ2-7|15|-|TRBD2
CASSQEKAGGGEQYF
TGTGCCAGCAGCCAAGAGAAAGCGGGAGGGGGCGAGCAGTACTTC
>TRBV12-3/TRBV12-4|TRBJ2-5|12|-|TRBD2
CASSLGGRLGYF
TGTGCCAGCAGTTTAGGCGGGAGGCTGGGGTACTTC
>TRBV14|TRBJ2-5|17|-|TRBD2
CASSPWTSGSLWETQYF
TGTGCCAGCAGCCCATGGACTAGCGGGAGCCTTTGGGAGACCCAGTACTTC
>TRBV20-1|TRBJ2-1|13|-|TRBD2
CSSHGTSLHEQFF
TGCAGTTCCCATGGGACTAGCTTACATGAGCAGTTCTTC
>TRBV7-9|TRBJ1-2|16|-|-
CASSSKLITGLDGYTF
TGTGCCAGCAGCTCGAAACTTATTACAGGTTTGGATGGCTACACCTTC
>TRBV28|TRBJ2-7|15|-|TRBD1
CASSSIRDRGYEQYF
TGTGCCAGCAGTTCCATTCGGGACAGAGGATACGAGCAGTACTTC
>TRBV7-8|TRBJ2-3|15|-|-
CASSFRQEPTDTQYF
TGTGCCAGCAGCTTTAGGCAGGAACCCACAGATACGCAGTATTTT
>TRBV6-5|TRBJ2-1|11|-|TRBD2
CASAGVNEQFF
TGTGCCAGTGCGGGGGTGAATGAGCAGTTCTTC
>TRBV7-9|TRBJ2-5|17|once|TRBD1
CASSPRGQGSTGETQYF
TGTGCCAGCAGCCCCCGAGGACAGGGGTCAACGGGAGAGACCCAGTACTTC
>TRBV28|TRBJ2-1|16|-|-
CASSSESGGIRCEQFF
TGTGCCAGCAGTTCCGAATCTGGGGGAATAAGGTGTGAGCAGTTCTTC
>TRBV21-1|TRBJ2-7|15|few|-
CASSPRGGIVDEQYF
TGTGCCAGCAGCCCACGGGGGGGGATCGTGGACGAGCAGTACTTC
>TRBV20-1|TRBJ1-2|13|many|-
CSARDRGSYGYTF
TGCAGTGCTAGAGACAGGGGAAGCTATGGCTACACCTTC
>TRBV20-1|TRBJ2-1|16|-|-
CNATIGPRRPYNVQFF
TGCAATGCTACCATCGGGCCCCGGAGGCCCTACAATGTGCAGTTCTTC
>TRBV29-1|TRBJ2-7|13|-|TRBD1
CSVWRTGGYEQYF
TGCAGCGTTTGGAGGACAGGGGGCTACGAGCAGTACTTC
>TRBV27|TRBJ2-7|11|many|-
CASRAAYEQYF
TGTGCCAGCAGAGCCGCCTACGAGCAGTACTTC
>TRBV4-2|TRBJ1-4|15|-|-
CASSQGWERDEKLFF
TGTGCCAGCAGCCAAGGCTGGGAACGGGATGAAAAACTGTTTTTT
>TRBV29-1|TRBJ2-7|12|-|-
CNQHSGSYEQYF
TGCAACCAACATTCGGGGTCTTACGAGCAGTACTTC
>TRBV28|TRBJ2-5|12|-|-
CASSFRGVDQYF
TGTGCCAGCAGTTTTAGGGGGGTTGACCAGTACTTC
>TRBV6-2/TRBV6-3|TRBJ2-3|13|few|-
CASRGGVADTQYF
TGTGCCAGCCGTGGGGGTGTAGCAGATACGCAGTATTTT
>TRBV7-9|TRBJ2-2|15|-|TRBD2
CASSLGGVNTGELFF
TGTGCCAGCAGCCTGGGGGGGGTGAACACCGGGGAGCTGTTTTTT
>TRBV6-2/TRBV6-3|TRBJ2-1|15|-|TRBD2
CASKTSGGPGNEQFF
TGTGCCAGCAAGACGAGCGGGGGCCCGGGGAATGAGCAGTTCTTC
>TRBV12-3/TRBV12-4|TRBJ1-1|11|-|-
CASSLEVEAFF
TGTGCCAGCAGTTTAGAGGTTGAAGCTTTCTTT